This T cell receptor beta chain was retrieved from a study of blood T cell repertoires in COVID-19 (dated by TCRdb to about 2020). Study-level background: Collaborator samples came from the United States, Italy and Spain and covered acute and convalescent phases of COVID-19. The material from the prospective study consisted of cDNA or gDNA derived from T cells, B-cell-depleted T cells, or PBMCs. The repertoires were released in a freely available public database meant as a resource for research on the immune response to SARS-CoV-2. Subjects who had been exposed to COVID-19, were actively infected with it, or had recovered from it provided the deeply sampled blood TCRbeta repertoires that made up the dataset. A de-identified subject ID, COVID-19 status, age in years and sex were almost always included in the sample metadata. HLA class I and class II types, where available, came from metadata supplied by the sample provider rather than from assay-based typing. Samples were obtained from the ongoing ImmuneRACE study (first 160 participants) and from 1,200 or so subjects provided by 6 global collaborators. What the research found in general, with its limitations: The amount of clinical and demographic metadata varied by source and participant and was provided uncurated.

Remarks on this clone: There is no known antigen for this receptor. It has no much larger one-base neighbor in the sample; base qualities were not kept.

From its cysteine to its phenylalanine, the CDR3 spans 14 amino acids. Only the CDR3 DNA is retained, 42 bases long and in frame from the first base. Relative to germline, V is missing 3 bases and J is missing 9 bases, with 7 bases of the junction outside any gene match. Via the germline V gene (reference sequence), CDR1 is LGHDT and CDR2 YNNKEL. A second Seattle source provided samples from volunteer blood donors who had recovered from COVID-19. Each collaborating institution followed its own protocols to collect whole blood in K2EDTA tubes. For TCRbeta analysis, collaborator samples were shipped as frozen whole blood, as isolated PBMCs, or as DNA extracted from either sample type. The immunoSEQ Assay, a bias-controlled multiplex PCR, was used to amplify TCRbeta CDR3 regions from genomic DNA. As for the original processing: Within the assay, amplification of reference gene primers was used to estimate how many nucleated cells each sample contained. To quantify the absolute abundance of each unique TCRbeta CDR3 rearrangement, sequence reads were collapsed and filtered. For each sample, productive Simpson clonality was calculated as the square root of Simpson's diversity index across productive rearrangements. TCRdb carries this immuneACCESS record with in-frame sequences only. Its versions omit some clonotypes, under half of them owing to an unresolved V gene in the studies checked, with the rest unexplained. The V and J calls and clone size come from that table; D and trimming were worked out from the DNA. Within this sample are roughly 250,000 clones, with approximately 86% of them counted one time only. The ten largest clones add up to roughly 7% of the sample.

Material: peripheral blood. The sequence joins TRBV3-1 (or the pseudogene TRBV3-2) to TRBJ1-5; 8 central nucleotides agree with TRBD1. This clonotype was obtained from a man between 60 and 75 years old who had recovered from COVID-19. The CDR3 corresponds to CASSQVQGGGPQHF. The nucleotide sequence reads as follows: TGTGCCAGCAGCCAGGTACAGGGGGGAGGGCCCCAGCATTTT.